This T cell receptor (beta chain) was retrieved from a study of CD8+CD57+ T cells in acquired aplastic anemia. This clonotype showed up many times. CDR3 and TCR beta VDJ profiling relied on a genomic DNA template. MiXCR was run by TCRdb on the reads, yielding one entry per CDR3 protein. The repertoire has 250,000 to 300,000 distinct CDR3 sequences, 55% to 60% of them found once; the top ten carry around 8%. Germline CDR1 MNHNS, CDR2 SASEGT. V was clipped by 0 bases and J by 4 bases, with 7 bases between them. The CDR3 runs to 14 residues. J is TRBJ1-5 and V is TRBV6-1; tentative D call: TRBD1 (5 bases). Sequences were obtained from sorted CD4+, CD8+, or CD8+CD57+ T cells (not recorded which) from PBMCs. The receptor's source is a human donor with severe aplastic anemia or a healthy control (not recorded which). CDR3 DNA: TGTGCCAGCAGTGAAGCCTGGGGGAATCAGCCCCAGCATTTT. Translation: CASSEAWGNQPQHF.